Listed below are T cell receptor beta chains from one sample, sequenced in a study of T-cell memory formation after mild COVID-19. TCRdb called the 5' RACE reads again in MiXCR, with one record for every CDR3 protein. This repertoire shows about 68,000 distinct CDR3 sequences, 15% to 20% found once; its top ten account for 31%. Sample: PBMCs or a T cell subset sorted from them (not recorded which). The receptors stem from an adult woman who had mild COVID-19 (a few samples of this study predate the infection). Cell type and time point are not known. The CDR3 runs from the conserved cysteine through the conserved F or W. A D gene is named only where the DNA matches it firmly. Rows give clone size only sometimes, using once, few, many, or a class for an expanded clone.

d_gene: TRBD2; v_gene: TRBV24-1; abundance: .; j_gene: TRBJ2-5; CDR3nt: TGTGCCACCAGCGGGGGACTAGCGGGTCGGGAGACCCAGTACTTC; CDR3aa: CATSGGLAGRETQYF
d_gene: .; v_gene: TRBV7-8; abundance: few; j_gene: TRBJ2-7; CDR3nt: TGTGCCAGCAGCTTTCCCCTCAAGCCAAGCTCCTACGAGCAGTACTTC; CDR3aa: CASSFPLKPSSYEQYF
d_gene: .; v_gene: TRBV5-1; abundance: .; j_gene: TRBJ2-7; CDR3nt: TGCGCCAGCAGCCTGGACACCACCTACGAGCAGTACTTC; CDR3aa: CASSLDTTYEQYF
d_gene: .; v_gene: TRBV6-2/TRBV6-3; abundance: .; j_gene: TRBJ2-7; CDR3nt: TGTGCCAGCAGCGAGACAGGCGTCTACGAGCAGTACTTC; CDR3aa: CASSETGVYEQYF
d_gene: TRBD1; v_gene: TRBV2; abundance: .; j_gene: TRBJ1-3; CDR3nt: TGTGCCAGCAGAGCAGGGACAGATGGAAACACCATATATTTT; CDR3aa: CASRAGTDGNTIYF
d_gene: TRBD1; v_gene: TRBV12-3/TRBV12-4; abundance: .; j_gene: TRBJ2-3; CDR3nt: TGTGCCAGCAGTCTAAGACCCACAGGGGGCGCGGGAATATCGCAGTATTTT; CDR3aa: CASSLRPTGGAGISQYF
d_gene: .; v_gene: TRBV21-1; abundance: .; j_gene: TRBJ2-7; CDR3nt: TGTGCCAGCAGCGAAAACAGGGAGTGGGACTACGAGCAGTACTTC; CDR3aa: CASSENREWDYEQYF
d_gene: .; v_gene: TRBV3-1; abundance: .; j_gene: TRBJ1-2; CDR3nt: TGTGCCAGCAGCCAAGTTGGGCAGTTACTGCCTGGCTACACCTTC; CDR3aa: CASSQVGQLLPGYTF
d_gene: TRBD1; v_gene: TRBV15; abundance: .; j_gene: TRBJ2-7; CDR3nt: TGTGCCACCACGGACAGGAGACCTAACGAGCAGTACTTC; CDR3aa: CATTDRRPNEQYF
d_gene: .; v_gene: TRBV5-6; abundance: few; j_gene: TRBJ2-1; CDR3nt: TGTGCCAGCAGCTTGGGGGCCGGAAACAATGAGCAGTTCTTC; CDR3aa: CASSLGAGNNEQFF
d_gene: .; v_gene: TRBV11-2; abundance: .; j_gene: TRBJ2-6; CDR3nt: TGTGCCAGCAGCTTAGGAGGGTTGCAGCCCAACGCTGGGGCCAACGTCCTGACTTTC; CDR3aa: CASSLGGLQPNAGANVLTF
d_gene: .; v_gene: TRBV7-9; abundance: .; j_gene: TRBJ2-3; CDR3nt: TGTGCCAGCGGCATTCCCGGGCCCCGCAAGACAGATACGCAGTATTTT; CDR3aa: CASGIPGPRKTDTQYF
d_gene: TRBD2; v_gene: TRBV7-9; abundance: .; j_gene: TRBJ2-1; CDR3nt: TGTGCCAGCATCAGACTAGCGGGGGATTCCTACAATGAGCAGTTCTTC; CDR3aa: CASIRLAGDSYNEQFF
d_gene: .; v_gene: TRBV5-1; abundance: .; j_gene: TRBJ2-5; CDR3nt: TGCGCCAGCAGCCCCTACCCGGGGGAACAAGAGACCCAGTACTTC; CDR3aa: CASSPYPGEQETQYF
d_gene: TRBD2; v_gene: TRBV7-9; abundance: few; j_gene: TRBJ2-7; CDR3nt: TGTGCCAGCAGCTTACCGGCGACCGGACTAGCGGGAAAATCCTACGAGCAGTACTTC; CDR3aa: CASSLPATGLAGKSYEQYF
d_gene: .; v_gene: TRBV20-1; abundance: few; j_gene: TRBJ2-3; CDR3nt: TGCAGTGTCCCGGGTTTAGATACGCAGTATTTT; CDR3aa: CSVPGLDTQYF
d_gene: TRBD2; v_gene: TRBV20-1; abundance: few; j_gene: TRBJ2-1; CDR3nt: TGCAGTGCTAGGCGGGACTACGAGCAGTTCTTC; CDR3aa: CSARRDYEQFF
d_gene: .; v_gene: TRBV4-3; abundance: .; j_gene: TRBJ2-7; CDR3nt: TGCGCCAGCAGCCAAGTTTGGAGTAGCGGCTCCTACGAGCAGTACTTC; CDR3aa: CASSQVWSSGSYEQYF
d_gene: .; v_gene: TRBV11-2; abundance: .; j_gene: TRBJ2-7; CDR3nt: TGTGCCAGCAGCTTAGGTTCAAACTACGAGCAGTACTTC; CDR3aa: CASSLGSNYEQYF
d_gene: .; v_gene: TRBV4-3; abundance: .; j_gene: TRBJ1-2; CDR3nt: TGCGCCAGCAGCCCAGGCTCCCCGAGGTATGGCTACACCTTC; CDR3aa: CASSPGSPRYGYTF
d_gene: .; v_gene: TRBV20-1; abundance: .; j_gene: TRBJ2-3; CDR3nt: TGCAGTGCTAGTAGGGGGAGGGCCGGTTCAGATACGCAGTATTTT; CDR3aa: CSASRGRAGSDTQYF
d_gene: .; v_gene: TRBV4-1; abundance: .; j_gene: TRBJ2-7; CDR3nt: TGCGCCAGCAGCCGAGGACGGGGCTCCTACGAGCAGTACTTC; CDR3aa: CASSRGRGSYEQYF
d_gene: .; v_gene: TRBV25-1; abundance: .; j_gene: TRBJ2-2; CDR3nt: TGTGCCAGCAGAGCCCCTCAGGGAGACACCGGGGAGCTGTTTTTT; CDR3aa: CASRAPQGDTGELFF
d_gene: .; v_gene: TRBV19; abundance: medium-sized; j_gene: TRBJ2-6; CDR3nt: TGTGCCAGTAGTACCGGACAGGGGGCCAACGTCCTGACTTTC; CDR3aa: CASSTGQGANVLTF
d_gene: .; v_gene: TRBV6-4; abundance: .; j_gene: TRBJ2-2; CDR3nt: TGTGCCAGCAGTCCCGCCTGGGTGGCTGACACCGGGGAGCTGTTTTTT; CDR3aa: CASSPAWVADTGELFF
d_gene: TRBD2; v_gene: TRBV5-6; abundance: few; j_gene: TRBJ2-2; CDR3nt: TGTGCCAGCAGCTCAGAAAAACTAGCGGGGGGTCGCCCCGGGGAGCTGTTTTTT; CDR3aa: CASSSEKLAGGRPGELFF
d_gene: TRBD1; v_gene: TRBV7-6; abundance: few; j_gene: TRBJ1-4; CDR3nt: TGTGCCAGCAGCTTAGGAAGTGGACAGGTATTT; CDR3aa: CASSLGSGQVF
d_gene: .; v_gene: TRBV29-1; abundance: few; j_gene: TRBJ2-7; CDR3nt: TGCAGCGTCGACGACGGGTCCTACGAGCAGTACTTC; CDR3aa: CSVDDGSYEQYF
d_gene: TRBD2; v_gene: TRBV6-2/TRBV6-3; abundance: .; j_gene: TRBJ2-1; CDR3nt: TGTGCCAGCAGTTACGGGCTAGCGGGATCCTACAATGAGCAGTTCTTC; CDR3aa: CASSYGLAGSYNEQFF
d_gene: .; v_gene: TRBV20-1; abundance: few; j_gene: TRBJ2-7; CDR3nt: TGCAGTGCTAGCGCGCGCGGGTATCCCTACGAGCAGTACTTC; CDR3aa: CSASARGYPYEQYF
d_gene: TRBD1; v_gene: TRBV27; abundance: .; j_gene: TRBJ2-7; CDR3nt: TGTGCCAGCAGCCGGGACAGGGGCCACGAGCAGTACTTC; CDR3aa: CASSRDRGHEQYF
d_gene: .; v_gene: TRBV27; abundance: few; j_gene: TRBJ2-3; CDR3nt: TGTGCCAGCAAGGGAGTTTGGTCGCTGGATACGCAGTATTTT; CDR3aa: CASKGVWSLDTQYF
d_gene: .; v_gene: TRBV25-1; abundance: .; j_gene: TRBJ2-5; CDR3nt: TGTGCCAGCAGTGAAGGGGCAGGGCAAGAGACCCAGTACTTC; CDR3aa: CASSEGAGQETQYF
d_gene: TRBD2; v_gene: TRBV11-1; abundance: few; j_gene: TRBJ2-2; CDR3nt: TGTGCCAGTACCCTAGCGGGAGTAACCGGGGAGCTGTTTTTT; CDR3aa: CASTLAGVTGELFF
d_gene: TRBD2; v_gene: TRBV6-2/TRBV6-3; abundance: .; j_gene: TRBJ2-5; CDR3nt: TGTGCCAGCAGTTTCGGATTAGCGGGACTAGAGGGAGAGACCCAGTACTTC; CDR3aa: CASSFGLAGLEGETQYF
d_gene: .; v_gene: TRBV4-1; abundance: .; j_gene: TRBJ2-1; CDR3nt: TGCGCCAGCAGCCAAGGAGTTAGCGAGCAGTTCTTC; CDR3aa: CASSQGVSEQFF
d_gene: .; v_gene: TRBV29-1; abundance: few; j_gene: TRBJ1-3; CDR3nt: TGCAGCGTTCTCGACGGGAGCTCTGGAAACACCATATATTTT; CDR3aa: CSVLDGSSGNTIYF
d_gene: TRBD2; v_gene: TRBV20-1; abundance: .; j_gene: TRBJ2-1; CDR3nt: TGCAGTGCCAGCGGGGGGACTAGCGGGATGTATGAGCAGTTCTTC; CDR3aa: CSASGGTSGMYEQFF
d_gene: .; v_gene: TRBV6-6; abundance: .; j_gene: TRBJ2-7; CDR3nt: TGTGCCAGCAGTTCTCTCCCCTACGAGCAGTACTTC; CDR3aa: CASSSLPYEQYF
d_gene: .; v_gene: TRBV14; abundance: .; j_gene: TRBJ2-1; CDR3nt: TGTGCCAGCAGCCTGTACCGAGGGTCCCCGAACAATGAGCAGTTCTTC; CDR3aa: CASSLYRGSPNNEQFF
d_gene: TRBD2; v_gene: TRBV7-2; abundance: once; j_gene: TRBJ2-7; CDR3nt: TGTGCCAGCAGCTTAGGACTAGCGGGCCCCTACGAGCAGTACTTC; CDR3aa: CASSLGLAGPYEQYF